Presented here are 9 T cell receptor beta chains from one specimen sequenced in a study of T cells in Graves' hyperthyroidism and ophthalmopathy. Researchers took RNA transcripts and amplified the TCR beta CDR3 regions from them. First-round RT-PCR targeting the TCR CDR3 was performed with the HTBI primer set. TCRdb ran MiXCR on the multiplex PCR reads and lists one entry per CDR3 protein. Of more than 300,000 distinct CDR3 sequences listed, approximately 18% are singletons. The sequenced sample consisted of blood. These receptors all come from a man aged 18 to 30 with Graves' ophthalmopathy.

This clonotype was counted ten times or more. The chain is built from TRBV3-1 and TRBJ1-2, with 7 bases lining up with TRBD1. CDR3 size: 14 residues. V lost 1 base to trimming and J lost 5 bases; unmatched junction nucleotides: 4. The germline V gene has CDR1 LGHDT and CDR2 YNNKEL (reference sequence). The CDR3 DNA reads TGTGCCAGCAGCCAAGGTCAGGGGGTTTATGGCTACACCTTC. Translating gives CASSQGQGVYGYTF.

This clonotype was detected a few times. V gene TRBV7-9 combines with J gene TRBJ1-6; 9 bases agree with TRBD1. Germline CDR1 reads SEHNR; CDR2 reads FQNEAQ (reference sequence). V trimming: 6 bases; J trimming: 6 bases; junction bases outside the gene matches: 6. The CDR3 sequence is 15 residues long. The CDR3 region is CASRPQTGGNSPLHF. The CDR3 DNA follows: TGTGCCAGCAGACCTCAGACAGGGGGTAATTCACCCCTCCACTTT.

The chain employs TRBV28 and TRBJ2-2; a possible D gene is TRBD2 (5 bases). Trimming removed 10 bases at V and 2 bases at J, with 11 bases between. Germline CDR1 and CDR2: MDHEN and SYDVKM. The CDR3 runs 13 residues. The DNA for the CDR3 is TGTGCCACCATGTCGGGAAACACCGGGGAGCTGTTTTTT. Translation gives CATMSGNTGELFF. Supplemented by reference TRBV28 and TRBJ2-2, the full variable domain reads DVKVTQSSRYLVKRTGEKVFLECVQDMDHENMFWYRQDPGLGLRLIYFSYDVKMKEKGDIPEGYSVSREKKERFSLILESASTNQTSMYLCATMSGNTGELFFGEGSRLTVL.

The V and J genes are TRBV4-1 and TRBJ1-6; no firm D call. The CDR3 has 15 amino acids. Trimming removed 2 bases from V and 8 bases from J, with 13 bases in between. Germline lookup yields CDR1 MGHRA and CDR2 YSYEKL. Here the CDR3 DNA reads TGCGCCAGCAGCCAAATTAAGGGTAACCATTCACCCCTCCACTTT. Residues: CASSQIKGNHSPLHF.

This clonotype came up a few times. The chain recombines TRBV6-2 or TRBV6-3 with TRBJ2-4; 11 bases line up with TRBD1. The CDR3 totals 17 residues. The germline gives CDR1 MNHEY, CDR2 SVGEGT. With V trimmed by 0 bases and J by 15 bases, 16 bases remained unmatched. CDR3 in amino acids: CASSYSGTGGLTSRLYF. The DNA of the CDR3 is TGTGCCAGCAGTTACTCCGGGACAGGGGGATTGACGTCCCGATTGTACTTC.

This clonotype has only a few counts. The chain links TRBV25-1 to TRBJ1-3; 9 bases fit TRBD1. J gave up 3 bases and V 4 bases, and 13 bases lay outside the gene matches. Per germline, CDR1 MGHDK and CDR2 SYGVNS. The CDR3 is 18 amino acids. In DNA, the CDR3 is TGTGCCAGCAGTGCCGATTGGGACAGGGCGATCGTTGGAAACACCATATATTTT. It yields the protein CASSADWDRAIVGNTIYF. The full variable domain, its missing parts supplied by reference TRBV25-1 and TRBJ1-3, is EADIYQTPRYLVIGTGKKITLECSQTMGHDKMYWYQQDPGMELHLIHYSYGVNSTEKGDLSSESTVSRIRTEHFPLTLESARPSHTSQYLCASSADWDRAIVGNTIYFGEGSWLTVV.

The sample holds many counts of this clonotype. This chain uses TRBV11-2 with TRBJ2-5; 10 positions agree with TRBD2. This CDR3 contains 18 residues. V shed 1 base and J 2 bases; nucleotides not matched to a gene: 10. CDR1 SGHAT and CDR2 FQNNGV come from the germline V gene. CDR3 sequence: CASSLALAGPLKQETQYF. CDR3 nucleotides: TGTGCCAGCAGCTTAGCACTAGCGGGACCACTAAAACAAGAGACCCAGTACTTC. Together with reference TRBV11-2 and TRBJ2-5, the CDR3 gives the full variable domain: EAGVAQSPRYKIIEKRQSVAFWCNPISGHATLYWYQQILGQGPKLLIQFQNNGVVDDSQLPKDRFSAERLKGVDSTLKIQPAKLEDSAVYLCASSLALAGPLKQETQYFGPGTRLLVL.

This clonotype was seen just once. The chain has TRBV30 and TRBJ1-5; 8 positions agree with TRBD1. Germline V gives CDR1 GTSNPN, CDR2 SVGIG (reference sequence). The CDR3 is 14 residues long. The junction had 6 bases not matched to a gene; V was cut back by 3 bases and J by 5 bases. The CDR3 loop reads CAWSRGQGDQPQHF. DNA of the CDR3: TGTGCCTGGAGCCGAGGACAGGGAGATCAGCCCCAGCATTTT. Drawing the rest from reference TRBV30 and TRBJ1-5, the complete variable domain is SQTIHQWPATLVQPVGSPLSLECTVEGTSNPNLYWYRQAAGRGLQLLFYSVGIGQISSEVPQNLSASRPQDRQFILSSKKLLLSDSGFYLCAWSRGQGDQPQHFGDGTRLSIL.

The table lists this clonotype with many counts. V gene TRBV29-1 combines with J gene TRBJ2-3, with D possibly TRBD2 on 6 matching bases. V gave up 4 bases and J gave up 4 bases, with 12 bases separating them. The CDR3 length is 13 residues. Germline V gene data show CDR1 as SQVTM and CDR2 as ANQGSEA. The CDR3 region is CSVVGGEADTQYF. The CDR3, as DNA: TGCAGCGTTGTGGGCGGGGAGGCAGATACGCAGTATTTT.